The 2 T cell receptor beta chains below were found in one sample sequenced in a study of control samples from healthy donors and cancer patients (dated by TCRdb to the early 2020s). To prepare the library, the immunoSEQ multiplex PCR assay was applied. TCRdb limited this immuneACCESS table to in-frame rearrangements with V and J called. A share of clones is missing; checked studies link under half to unresolved V genes, and the rest is unexplained. Within this sample are fewer than 200,000 clones, with 80% to 90% of them counted one time only. Clones ranked in the top ten supply roughly 5% of the sample. Sequencing was done on a sample of blood. The receptors come from a woman in her twenties or thirties in good health.

V usage is TRBV18 and J usage is TRBJ2-7, with D unresolved. CDR1 is KGHSH and CDR2 is LQKENI in the germline V gene. This CDR3 region has 12 residues. The V and J ends lost 4 bases and 2 bases respectively, with 6 bases between them. The CDR3 spells CASSRGPYEQYV. The CDR3 DNA reads as TGTGCCAGCTCACGAGGACCCTACGAGCAGTACGTC.

This chain uses TRBV10-3 with TRBJ2-6; tentatively, D is TRBD1 (6 bases). CDR1 and CDR2 from the germline V gene are ENHRY and SYGVKD. The V end was cut by 6 bases, the J end by 0 bases, with 9 bases between. This CDR3 contains 15 residues. This chain's CDR3 is CAIRRTVSGANVLTF. CDR3 DNA: TGTGCCATCAGAAGGACAGTCTCTGGGGCCAACGTCCTGACTTTC.